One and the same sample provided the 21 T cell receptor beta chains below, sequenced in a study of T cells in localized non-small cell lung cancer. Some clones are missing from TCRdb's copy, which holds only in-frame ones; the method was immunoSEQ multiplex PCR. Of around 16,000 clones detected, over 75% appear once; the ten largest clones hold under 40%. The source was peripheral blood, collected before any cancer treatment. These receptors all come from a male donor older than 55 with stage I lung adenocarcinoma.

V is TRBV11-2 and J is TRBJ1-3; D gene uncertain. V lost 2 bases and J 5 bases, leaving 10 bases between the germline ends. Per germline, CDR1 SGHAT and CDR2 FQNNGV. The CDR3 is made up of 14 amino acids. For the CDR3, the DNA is TGTGCCAGCAGCTTACGGTCAGCGCGAAACACCATATATTTT. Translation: CASSLRSARNTIYF. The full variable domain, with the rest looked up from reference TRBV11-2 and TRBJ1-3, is EAGVAQSPRYKIIEKRQSVAFWCNPISGHATLYWYQQILGQGPKLLIQFQNNGVVDDSQLPKDRFSAERLKGVDSTLKIQPAKLEDSAVYLCASSLRSARNTIYFGEGSWLTVV.

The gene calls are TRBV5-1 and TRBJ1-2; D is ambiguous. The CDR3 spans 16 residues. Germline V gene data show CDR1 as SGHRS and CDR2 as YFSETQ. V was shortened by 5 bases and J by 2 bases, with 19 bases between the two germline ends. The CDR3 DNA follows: TGCGCCAGCAGTGGATGGATCTCCCGAGGGAACTATGGCTACACCTTC. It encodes CASSGWISRGNYGYTF. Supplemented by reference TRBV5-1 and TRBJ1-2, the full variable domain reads KAGVTQTPRYLIKTRGQQVTLSCSPISGHRSVSWYQQTPGQGLQFLFEYFSETQRNKGNFPGRFSGRQFSNSRSEMNVSTLELGDSALYLCASSGWISRGNYGYTFGSGTRLTVV.

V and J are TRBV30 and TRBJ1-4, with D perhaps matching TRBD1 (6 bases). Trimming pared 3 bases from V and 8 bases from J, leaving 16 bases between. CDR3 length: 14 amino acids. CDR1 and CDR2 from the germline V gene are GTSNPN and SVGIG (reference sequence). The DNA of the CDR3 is TGTGCCTGGAGGTTCGGGGGGGCTGGGGAAAAACTGTTTTTT. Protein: CAWRFGGAGEKLFF. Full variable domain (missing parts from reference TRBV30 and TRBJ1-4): SQTIHQWPATLVQPVGSPLSLECTVEGTSNPNLYWYRQAAGRGLQLLFYSVGIGQISSEVPQNLSASRPQDRQFILSSKKLLLSDSGFYLCAWRFGGAGEKLFFGSGTQLSVL.

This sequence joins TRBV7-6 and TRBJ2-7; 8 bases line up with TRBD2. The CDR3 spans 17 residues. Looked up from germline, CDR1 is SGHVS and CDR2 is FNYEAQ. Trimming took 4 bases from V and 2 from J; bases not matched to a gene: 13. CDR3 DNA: TGTGCCAGCAGCTCACAAACTAGCGGACTAAGACCCTACGAGCAGTACTTC. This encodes CASSSQTSGLRPYEQYF.

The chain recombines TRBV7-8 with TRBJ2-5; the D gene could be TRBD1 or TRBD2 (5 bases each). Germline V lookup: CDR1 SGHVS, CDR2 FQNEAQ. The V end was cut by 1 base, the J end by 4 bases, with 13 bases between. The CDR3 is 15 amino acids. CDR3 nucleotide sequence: TGTGCCAGCAGCTTAGGGGGGTTTCTCCTAGAGACCCAGTACTTC. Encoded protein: CASSLGGFLLETQYF.

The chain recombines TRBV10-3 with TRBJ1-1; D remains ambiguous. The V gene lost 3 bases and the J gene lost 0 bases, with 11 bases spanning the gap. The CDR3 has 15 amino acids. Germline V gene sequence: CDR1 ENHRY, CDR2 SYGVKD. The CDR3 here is CAISDSTGMNTEAFF. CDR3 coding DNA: TGTGCCATCAGTGATTCGACGGGCATGAACACTGAAGCTTTCTTT.

The CDR3 protein is CASSQDRSSYNEQFF. The CDR3 nucleotides are TGCGCCAGCAGCCAAGATCGGAGCTCCTACAATGAGCAGTTCTTC. V usage is TRBV4-3 and J usage is TRBJ2-1; D remains unclear. The ends were cut back, 0 bases at V and 0 bases at J, with 6 bases in the middle. The CDR3 consists of 15 residues. Germline-derived CDR1 and CDR2 are LGHNA and YSLEER.

The CDR3 here is CASSPSSGEGEQYF. The CDR3 DNA reads TGTGCCAGCAGCCCAAGCTCAGGGGAAGGCGAGCAGTACTTC. The chain employs TRBV9 and TRBJ2-7, with D possibly being TRBD1 (6 bases). Per germline, CDR1 SGDLS and CDR2 YYNGEE. The CDR3 has 14 residues. Trimming stripped 4 bases from V and 6 bases from J, with 17 bases between.

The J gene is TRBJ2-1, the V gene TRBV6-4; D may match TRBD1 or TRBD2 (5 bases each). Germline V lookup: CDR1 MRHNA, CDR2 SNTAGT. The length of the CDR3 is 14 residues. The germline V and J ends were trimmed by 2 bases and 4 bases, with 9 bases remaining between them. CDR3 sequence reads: CASSDGGLYNEQFF. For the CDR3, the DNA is TGTGCCAGCAGTGACGGGGGTTTGTACAATGAGCAGTTCTTC.

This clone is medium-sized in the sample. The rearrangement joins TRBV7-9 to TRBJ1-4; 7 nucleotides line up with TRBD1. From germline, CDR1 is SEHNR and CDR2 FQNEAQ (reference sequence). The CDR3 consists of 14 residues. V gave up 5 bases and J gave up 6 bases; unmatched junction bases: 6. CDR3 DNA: TGTGCCAGCAGCGTAGGGACAGTGGATGAAAAACTGTTTTTT. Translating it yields CASSVGTVDEKLFF.

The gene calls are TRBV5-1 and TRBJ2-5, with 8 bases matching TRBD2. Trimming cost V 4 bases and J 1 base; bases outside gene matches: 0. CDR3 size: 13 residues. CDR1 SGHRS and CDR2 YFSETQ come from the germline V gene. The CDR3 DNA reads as TGCGCCAGCAGCCGGGGGGGCCAAGAGACCCAGTACTTC. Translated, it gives CASSRGGQETQYF.

This CDR3 reads CAWSETGVSPLHF. Written as DNA, the CDR3 is TGTGCCTGGAGTGAAACAGGAGTTTCACCCCTCCACTTT. The V gene is TRBV30, the J gene TRBJ1-6, with a weak D call TRBD1 (5 bases). The germline V and J ends were trimmed by 1 base and 9 bases, with 10 bases remaining between them. The CDR3 sequence is 13 residues long. Germline values: CDR1 GTSNPN, CDR2 SVGIG (reference sequence).

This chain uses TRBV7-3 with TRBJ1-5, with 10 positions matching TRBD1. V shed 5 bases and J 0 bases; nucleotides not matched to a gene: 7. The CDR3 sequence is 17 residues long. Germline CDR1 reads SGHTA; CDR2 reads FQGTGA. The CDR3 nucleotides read TGTGCCAGCAGCCCTCGGGGGACAGGGGATAGCAATCAGCCCCAGCATTTT. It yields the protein CASSPRGTGDSNQPQHF.

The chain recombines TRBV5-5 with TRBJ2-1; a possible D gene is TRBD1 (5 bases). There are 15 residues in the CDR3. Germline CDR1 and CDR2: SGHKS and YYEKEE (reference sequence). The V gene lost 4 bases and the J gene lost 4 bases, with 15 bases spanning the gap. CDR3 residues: CASSPSGQGYNEQFF. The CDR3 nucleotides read TGTGCCAGCAGCCCATCAGGGCAGGGTTACAATGAGCAGTTCTTC.

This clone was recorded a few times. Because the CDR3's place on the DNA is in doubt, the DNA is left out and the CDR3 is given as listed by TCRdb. The CDR3 sequence is CASSFGQGTFF. The chain carries TRBV7-9 and TRBJ1-1; whether TRBD1, the table's D call, matches the DNA was not checked. The CDR3 comprises 11 residues, both ends counted. CDR1 and CDR2 (germline): SEHNR, FQNEAQ (reference sequence).

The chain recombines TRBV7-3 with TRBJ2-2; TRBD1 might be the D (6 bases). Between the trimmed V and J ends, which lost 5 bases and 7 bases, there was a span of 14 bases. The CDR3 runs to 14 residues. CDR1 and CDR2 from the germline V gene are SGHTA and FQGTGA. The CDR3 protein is CASSPWGRGGELFF. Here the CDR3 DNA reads TGTGCCAGCAGCCCTTGGGGGCGCGGCGGGGAGCTGTTTTTT.

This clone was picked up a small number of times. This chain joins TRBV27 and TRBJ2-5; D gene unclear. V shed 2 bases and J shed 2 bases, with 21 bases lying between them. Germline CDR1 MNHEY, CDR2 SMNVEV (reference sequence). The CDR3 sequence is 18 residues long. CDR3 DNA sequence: TGTGCCAGCAGTTTAAGGTACCGGTTCCCTCACAAACAAGAGACCCAGTACTTC. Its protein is CASSLRYRFPHKQETQYF.

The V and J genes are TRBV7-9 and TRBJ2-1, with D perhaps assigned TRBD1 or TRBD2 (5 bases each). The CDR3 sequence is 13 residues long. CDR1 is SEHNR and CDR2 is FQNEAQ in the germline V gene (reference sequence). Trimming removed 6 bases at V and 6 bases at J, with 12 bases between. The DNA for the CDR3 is TGTGCCAGCAGGCCGGGACCGCGCAATGAGCAGTTCTTC. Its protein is CASRPGPRNEQFF. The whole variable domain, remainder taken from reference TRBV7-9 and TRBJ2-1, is DTGVSQNPRHKITKRGQNVTFRCDPISEHNRLYWYRQTLGQGPEFLTYFQNEAQLEKSRLLSDRFSAERPKGSFSTLEIQRTEQGDSAMYLCASRPGPRNEQFFGPGTRLTVL.

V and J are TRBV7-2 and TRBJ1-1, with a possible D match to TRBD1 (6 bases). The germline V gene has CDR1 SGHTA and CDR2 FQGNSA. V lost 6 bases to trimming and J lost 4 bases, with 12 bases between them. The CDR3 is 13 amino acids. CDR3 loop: CASRLQGITEAFF. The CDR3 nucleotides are TGTGCCAGCAGACTACAGGGAATCACTGAAGCTTTCTTT.

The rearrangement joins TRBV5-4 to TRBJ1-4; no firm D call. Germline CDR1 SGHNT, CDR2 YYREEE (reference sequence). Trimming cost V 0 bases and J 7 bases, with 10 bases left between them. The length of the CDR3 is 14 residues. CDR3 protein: CASSLDPEGEKLFF. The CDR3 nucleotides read TGTGCCAGCAGCTTGGACCCCGAGGGTGAAAAACTGTTTTTT.

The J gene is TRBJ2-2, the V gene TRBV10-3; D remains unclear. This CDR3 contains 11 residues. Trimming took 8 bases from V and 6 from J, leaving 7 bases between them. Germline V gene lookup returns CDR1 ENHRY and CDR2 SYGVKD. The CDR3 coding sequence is TGTGCCATCGAGGTGTCCGGGGAGCTGTTTTTT. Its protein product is CAIEVSGELFF.